The T cell receptor beta chain described here comes from a study of T cells in Graves' hyperthyroidism and ophthalmopathy. For the study at large: Peripheral blood specimens were obtained at initial diagnosis, prior to any treatment.

RNA transcripts served as the template for amplifying TCR beta CDR3 regions. Using the HTBI primer set, a first-round RT-PCR was run on the TCR CDR3. TCRdb reprocessed the multiplex PCR reads with MiXCR, giving one entry per CDR3 protein. This table has around 600,000 distinct CDR3 sequences, approximately 16% appearing once. This CDR3 contains 13 residues. The junction had 5 bases not matched to a gene; V was cut back by 8 bases and J by 5 bases. Germline-derived CDR1 and CDR2 are MNHNS and SASEGT. This clonotype was observed at least ten times. The sequence derives from a woman aged 35 to 49 with Graves' ophthalmopathy. The sequenced sample consisted of blood. The V call is TRBV6-1, the J call TRBJ1-5; TRBD1 matches at 8 bases. CDR3 amino acids: CASSSDRDQPQHF. The DNA of the CDR3 is TGTGCCAGCTCGTCGGACAGGGATCAGCCCCAGCATTTT.